This T cell receptor (beta chain) was obtained from a study of blood T cell repertoires in COVID-19. Study details: The analysed material was cDNA or gDNA that came from T cells, B-cell-depleted T cells, or PBMCs.

Germline assignment: CDR1 SEHNR and CDR2 FQNEAQ (reference sequence). The germline V and J ends were trimmed by 3 bases and 0 bases, with 3 bases remaining between them. The CDR3 runs 13 residues. How the authors handled the data: Using reference gene primer amplification, nucleated cell counts were estimated. Some clones are missing from TCRdb's copy, which holds only in-frame ones; the method was immunoSEQ multiplex PCR. Clone size and the V and J calls come from that table; the DNA yielded D and trimming. The sample lists over 200,000 clones, under 90% occurring once. Individuals drawn from about two dozen US areas were roughly 18 to 100 years old. Symptom resolution, clearance, or two negative PCRs marked donors in Cohort 3 as recovered.

This clonotype was sampled from a man between 60 and 75 years old who had recovered from COVID-19. Sample: PBMCs or T cells enriched from blood (not recorded which). The V and J genes are TRBV7-9 and TRBJ1-5; D is unresolved. For the CDR3, the DNA is TGTGCCAGCAGCTTCAATAGCAATCAGCCCCAGCATTTT. Protein sequence: CASSFNSNQPQHF.